This T cell receptor beta chain originates from a study of early stage breast cancer tumors. This CDR3 is built from 17 residues. Germline-derived CDR1 and CDR2 are SGHRS and YFSETQ. The V and J ends lost 0 bases and 0 bases, in that order; junction bases with no gene match: 7. The assay was immunoSEQ multiplex PCR, and TCRdb's table has in-frame clones only and misses some. This table holds under 13,000 clones, approximately 72% found once. The chain uses TRBV5-1 and TRBJ2-3; 7 bases agree with TRBD2. Sequencing input: breast tumor tissue. The origin of this receptor is a person between 65 and 80 years old with breast cancer. The CDR3 loop reads CASSLVPSGASTDTQYF. The CDR3 nucleotides read TGCGCCAGCAGCTTGGTCCCGAGCGGGGCTAGCACAGATACGCAGTATTTT.